A selection of T cell receptor beta chains follows, all from one sample in a study of blood T cell repertoires in COVID-19. This table comes from immunoSEQ multiplex PCR, and its TCRdb copy is limited to in-frame clones, with some not included. The table has about 97,000 clones, 87% seen once. Sequencing was carried out using peripheral blood. All receptors come from a human donor in a cohort sampled during active COVID-19. Each CDR3 is given with its conserved first and last residue. The order of the fields is clone size, J gene, V gene, D gene, CDR3 DNA, CDR3 protein. A D gene is named only where the DNA matches it firmly. Size is stated for part of the rows, as once, few or many counts, or as a class when the clone is expanded.

clone_size: few
j_call: TRBJ2-7
v_call: TRBV29-1
d_call: TRBD2
cdr3_nt: TGCAGCGTTGTCAGGGAGGGTCTGTCCTACGAGCAGTACTTC
cdr3_aa: CSVVREGLSYEQYF

clone_size: NA
j_call: TRBJ2-1
v_call: TRBV13
d_call: TRBD1
cdr3_nt: TGTGCCAGCAGCCAGGACAGGGTCGGCAATGAGCAGTTCTTC
cdr3_aa: CASSQDRVGNEQFF

clone_size: once
j_call: TRBJ1-2
v_call: TRBV27
d_call: TRBD1
cdr3_nt: TGTGCCAGCAGGGACAGGGGGCGCCTCTATGGCTACACCTTC
cdr3_aa: CASRDRGRLYGYTF

clone_size: once
j_call: TRBJ2-7
v_call: TRBV6-1
d_call: NA
cdr3_nt: TGTGCCAGCAGTGAGATGGGGCCGGGGGGCATTTACGAGCAGTACTTC
cdr3_aa: CASSEMGPGGIYEQYF

clone_size: NA
j_call: TRBJ1-1
v_call: TRBV5-4
d_call: NA
cdr3_nt: TGTGCCAGCAGCTTGTCCAGATCCCACACTGAAGCTTTCTTT
cdr3_aa: CASSLSRSHTEAFF

clone_size: once
j_call: TRBJ2-2
v_call: TRBV27
d_call: NA
cdr3_nt: TGTGCCAGCAGTTTACACCCCGGGACACCTGGTGGGGCCGGTGCCGGGGAGCTGTTTTTT
cdr3_aa: CASSLHPGTPGGAGAGELFF

clone_size: NA
j_call: TRBJ2-7
v_call: TRBV4-3
d_call: TRBD2
cdr3_nt: TGCGCCAGCAGTGGGCTAGCGGGAGACGAGCAGTACTTC
cdr3_aa: CASSGLAGDEQYF

clone_size: medium-sized
j_call: TRBJ2-1
v_call: TRBV5-1
d_call: TRBD2
cdr3_nt: TGCGCCAGCAGCTTGGAACCGGGACTAGCGGCCTACAATGAGCAGTTCTTC
cdr3_aa: CASSLEPGLAAYNEQFF

clone_size: NA
j_call: TRBJ2-3
v_call: TRBV5-1
d_call: TRBD2
cdr3_nt: TGCGCCAGCAGCTTCGGACTAGCGGGAGGCAAGACAGATACGCAGTATTTT
cdr3_aa: CASSFGLAGGKTDTQYF

clone_size: NA
j_call: TRBJ2-5
v_call: TRBV5-1
d_call: TRBD2
cdr3_nt: TGCGCCAGCAGCTTGGGGGGACTAGCGGGAAGTCAAGAGACCCAGTACTTC
cdr3_aa: CASSLGGLAGSQETQYF

clone_size: NA
j_call: TRBJ1-4
v_call: TRBV10-3
d_call: TRBD1
cdr3_nt: TGTGCCATCAGAATGGGACAGGGGAGTGAAAAACTGTTTTTT
cdr3_aa: CAIRMGQGSEKLFF

clone_size: NA
j_call: TRBJ1-1
v_call: TRBV29-1
d_call: NA
cdr3_nt: TGCAGCGCCGCAGGACAGACGAACACTGAAGCTTTCTTT
cdr3_aa: CSAAGQTNTEAFF

clone_size: NA
j_call: TRBJ1-4
v_call: TRBV12-3/TRBV12-4
d_call: NA
cdr3_nt: TGTGCCAGCAGTTTAGCAGCGGGAAAACTATTTTTT
cdr3_aa: CASSLAAGKLFF

clone_size: NA
j_call: TRBJ2-7
v_call: TRBV5-1
d_call: TRBD1
cdr3_nt: TGCGCCAGCAGCTTGGACACAGGGGGACTCTACGAGCAGTACTTC
cdr3_aa: CASSLDTGGLYEQYF

clone_size: NA
j_call: TRBJ2-3
v_call: TRBV2
d_call: NA
cdr3_nt: TGTGCCAGCAGTGAGAATGGCAGCACAGATACGCAGTATTTT
cdr3_aa: CASSENGSTDTQYF

clone_size: NA
j_call: TRBJ2-1
v_call: TRBV6-6
d_call: TRBD2
cdr3_nt: TGTGCCAGCAGTTACTCGCTAGCGGGAGGGAAGGCTGAGCAGTTCTTC
cdr3_aa: CASSYSLAGGKAEQFF